The present TCR beta chain was sequenced within a study of T cell repertoires in cytomegalovirus infection. The overall study: Researchers turned to recently identified HLA-C-restricted CMV epitopes as well as well-studied HLA-B-restricted ones. Matching HLA type, along with CMV infection, was indicated by public TCR beta signatures.

With respect to this clonotype: Its antigen is not identified.

This CDR3 has 13 residues. V was clipped by 1 base and J by 8 bases; unmatched bases: 4. TCRdb analysed the reads with MiXCR anew, one entry per CDR3 protein. The table shows 45,000 to 55,000 distinct CDR3 sequences, with roughly 18% occurring only once. The sequences come from CD8+ T cells from cultured PBMCs, collected from culture after CMV antigen stimulation. The TCR originated in a human donor in good health (CMV status not recorded). Some clones in this sample may be carry-over from other donors' samples. This chain connects TRBV12-3 or TRBV12-4 to TRBJ1-2, with TRBD1 identical over 7 bases. The DNA for the CDR3 is TGTGCCAGCAGTTTAGACAGGGGACACGGCTACACCTTC. This codes for CASSLDRGHGYTF.